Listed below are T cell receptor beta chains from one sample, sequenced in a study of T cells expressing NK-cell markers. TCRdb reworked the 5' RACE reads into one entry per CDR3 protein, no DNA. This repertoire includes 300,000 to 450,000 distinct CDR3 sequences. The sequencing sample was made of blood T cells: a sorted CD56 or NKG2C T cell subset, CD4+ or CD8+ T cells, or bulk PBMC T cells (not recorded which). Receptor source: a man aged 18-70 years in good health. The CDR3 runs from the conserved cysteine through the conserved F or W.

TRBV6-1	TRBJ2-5	CASSVWDRSYGRGETQYF
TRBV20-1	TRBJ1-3	CSARDNRHSGNTIYF
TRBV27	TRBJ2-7	CASSLRGRVGDYEQYF
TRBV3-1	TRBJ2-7	CASSQEQIGREGREQYF
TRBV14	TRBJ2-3	CASSPIPWDPRGTDTQYF
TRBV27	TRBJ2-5	CASSSLGAIQETQYF
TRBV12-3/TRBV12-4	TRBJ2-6	CASSHFYGLSGANVLTF
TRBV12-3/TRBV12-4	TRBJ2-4	CASSSPLGTGENIQYF
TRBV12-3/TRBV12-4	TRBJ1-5	CASSGGNWQPQHF
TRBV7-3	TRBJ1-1	CASSPDASWAEAFF
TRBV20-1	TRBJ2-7	CSARRGPLYEQYF
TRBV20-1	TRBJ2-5	CSARDLRTSGGVQETQYF
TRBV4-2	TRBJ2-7	CASGAGDYEQYF
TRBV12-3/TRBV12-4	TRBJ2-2	CASRPPRGGIGELFF
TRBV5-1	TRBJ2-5	CASREGSIGETQYF
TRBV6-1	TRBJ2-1	CASKGGRSFYNEQFF
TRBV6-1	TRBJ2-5	CASSWTENGETQYF
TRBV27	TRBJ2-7	CASSPQTPGARYEQYF
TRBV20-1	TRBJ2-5	CSAIGLAGGRETQYF
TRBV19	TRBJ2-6	CASSSGQISGANVLTF
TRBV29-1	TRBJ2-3	CSVFIAGVSTDTQYF
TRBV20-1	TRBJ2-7	CSAAGLGFYEQYF
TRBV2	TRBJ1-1	CASSGGQKTFF
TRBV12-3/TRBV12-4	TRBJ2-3	CASSVGGGADTQYF